This TCR beta chain was recorded in a study of T cells after posttransplantation cyclophosphamide. This clone was counted a single time. Per the germline V gene, CDR1 is MNHNS and CDR2 is SASEGT. The CDR3 is 14 residues long. V lost 3 bases, J lost 4 bases, and 12 bases lay in between. Generated by immunoSEQ multiplex PCR, the TCRdb table keeps only in-frame clones and is missing some. The data show about 28,000 clones, 86% seen once. The specimen sequenced was PBMCs. The chain combines TRBV6-1 with TRBJ2-5; D may be TRBD1 (6 bases). This receptor was obtained from a man between 50 and 59 years old. The CDR3 DNA reads as TGTGCCAGCAGTGACCCAGGGGTAGGAGAGACCCAGTACTTC. Its translation is CASSDPGVGETQYF.